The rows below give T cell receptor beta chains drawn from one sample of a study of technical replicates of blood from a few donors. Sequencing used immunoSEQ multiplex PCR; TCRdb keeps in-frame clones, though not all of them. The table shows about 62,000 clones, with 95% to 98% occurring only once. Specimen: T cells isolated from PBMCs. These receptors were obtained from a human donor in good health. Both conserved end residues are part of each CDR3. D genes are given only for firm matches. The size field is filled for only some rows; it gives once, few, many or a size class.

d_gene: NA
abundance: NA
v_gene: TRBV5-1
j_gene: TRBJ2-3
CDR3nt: TGCGCCAGCAGCATAGGGGGCGGGACTCATCAGTATTTT
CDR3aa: CASSIGGGTHQYF

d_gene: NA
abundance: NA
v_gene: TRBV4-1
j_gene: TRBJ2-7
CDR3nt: TGCGCCAGCAGCCAAGAACCGGAGGCCTACGAGCAGTACTTC
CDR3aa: CASSQEPEAYEQYF

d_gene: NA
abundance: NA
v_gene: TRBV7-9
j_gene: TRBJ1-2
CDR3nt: TGTGCCAGCAGCTCCTCCAAAGACATCGATGAAGGCTACACCTTC
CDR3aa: CASSSSKDIDEGYTF

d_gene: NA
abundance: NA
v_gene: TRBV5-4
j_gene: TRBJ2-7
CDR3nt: TGTGCCAGCAGCGGCGGGGGACACTCCTACGAGCAGTACTTC
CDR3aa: CASSGGGHSYEQYF

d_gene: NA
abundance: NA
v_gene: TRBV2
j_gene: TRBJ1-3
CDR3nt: TGTGCCAGCAGTCCTAGGGGTGACACCATATATTTT
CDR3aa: CASSPRGDTIYF

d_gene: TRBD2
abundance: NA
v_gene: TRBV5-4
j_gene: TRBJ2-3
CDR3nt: TGTGTCGTAGCGGGAGCTAGCACAGATACGCAGTATTTT
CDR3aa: CVVAGASTDTQYF

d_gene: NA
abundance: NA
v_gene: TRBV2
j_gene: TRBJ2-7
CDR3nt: TGTGCCAGCACCGGGACAAGGAGCTCCTACGAGCAGTACTTC
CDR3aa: CASTGTRSSYEQYF

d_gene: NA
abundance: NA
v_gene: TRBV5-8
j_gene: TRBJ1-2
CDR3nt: TGTGCCAGCAGCTTTCGACAGGTAGCTAACTATGGCTACACCTTC
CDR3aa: CASSFRQVANYGYTF

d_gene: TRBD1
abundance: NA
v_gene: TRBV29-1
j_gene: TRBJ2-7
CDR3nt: TGCAGCGTAAGGACAGGGGGCGAAAAAAGCGGCGTCTACGAGCAGTACTTC
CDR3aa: CSVRTGGEKSGVYEQYF

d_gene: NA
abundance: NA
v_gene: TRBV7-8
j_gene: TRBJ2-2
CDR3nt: TGTGCCAGCAGCTTCTCCCGGGTCGTGGACACCGGGGAGCTGTTTTTT
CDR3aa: CASSFSRVVDTGELFF

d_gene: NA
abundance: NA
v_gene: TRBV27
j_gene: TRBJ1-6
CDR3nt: TGTGCCAGCACCGAAACAGGCCGCCCCCTCCACTTT
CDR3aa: CASTETGRPLHF

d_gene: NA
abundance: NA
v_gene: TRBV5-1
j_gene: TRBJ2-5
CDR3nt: TGCGCCAGCAGCTTGGGACAGGCAGAGACCCAGTACTTC
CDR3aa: CASSLGQAETQYF

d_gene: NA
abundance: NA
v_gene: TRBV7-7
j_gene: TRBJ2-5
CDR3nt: TGTGCTAGCAGCTCAACCCACCTCAAGCTAGAGACCCAGTACTTC
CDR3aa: CASSSTHLKLETQYF

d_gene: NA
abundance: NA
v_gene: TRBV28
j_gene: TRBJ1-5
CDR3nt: TGTGCCAGCAGCCGCTATAATCAGCCCCAGCATTTT
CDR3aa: CASSRYNQPQHF

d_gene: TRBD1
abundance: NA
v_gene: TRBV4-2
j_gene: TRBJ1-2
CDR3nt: TGTGCCAGCAGCCAAGAATTTGGTGGAACAGGGGGATCCTCCTACACCTTC
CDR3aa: CASSQEFGGTGGSSYTF

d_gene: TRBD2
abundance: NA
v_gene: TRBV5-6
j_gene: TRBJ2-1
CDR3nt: TGTGCCAGCAGAATACTAGCGGGGGGCCTCTACAATGAGCAGTTCTTC
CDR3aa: CASRILAGGLYNEQFF

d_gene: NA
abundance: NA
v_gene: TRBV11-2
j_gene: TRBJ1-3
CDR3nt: TGTGCCAGCAGCCCGGGGGACGCTTCCTCTGGAAACACCATATATTTT
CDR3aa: CASSPGDASSGNTIYF

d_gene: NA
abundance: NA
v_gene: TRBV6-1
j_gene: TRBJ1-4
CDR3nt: TGTGCCAGCAGTGAAGTGACGGGGAGTAATGAAAAACTGTTTTTT
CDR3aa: CASSEVTGSNEKLFF

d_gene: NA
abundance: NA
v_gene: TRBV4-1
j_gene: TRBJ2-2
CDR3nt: TGCGCCAGCAGCCCAGGGTCGTGGACCGGGGAGCTGTTTTTT
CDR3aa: CASSPGSWTGELFF

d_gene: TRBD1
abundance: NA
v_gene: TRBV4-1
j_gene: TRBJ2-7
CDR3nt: TGCGCCAGCAGCCAGGAACAGGGGCTTGGACCCTACGAGCAGTACTTC
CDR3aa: CASSQEQGLGPYEQYF

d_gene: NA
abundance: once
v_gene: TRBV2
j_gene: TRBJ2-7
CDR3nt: TGTGCCAGCAGTTTGGACACCAATCCCGAGCGGTACTTC
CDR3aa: CASSLDTNPERYF

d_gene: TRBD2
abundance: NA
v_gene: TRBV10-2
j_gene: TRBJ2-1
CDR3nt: TGCGCCAGCAGTGATACTAGCGGGAGGGCCGACTACAATGAGCAGTTCTTC
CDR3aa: CASSDTSGRADYNEQFF

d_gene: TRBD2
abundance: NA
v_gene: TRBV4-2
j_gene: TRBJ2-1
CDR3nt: TGTGCCAGCAGCCACCCCGAGGAGCGGGGATCGTCCTACAATGAGCAGTTCTTC
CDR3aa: CASSHPEERGSSYNEQFF

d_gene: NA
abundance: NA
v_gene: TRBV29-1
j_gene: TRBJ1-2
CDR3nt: TGCAGCGCGCGAACAACAGGGAGGGATGGCTACACCTTC
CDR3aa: CSARTTGRDGYTF

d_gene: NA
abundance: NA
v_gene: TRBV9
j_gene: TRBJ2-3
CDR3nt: TGTGCCAGCAGCGAGTCAGGGGATACGCAGTATTTT
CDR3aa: CASSESGDTQYF

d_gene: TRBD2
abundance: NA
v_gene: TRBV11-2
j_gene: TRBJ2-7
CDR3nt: TGTGCCAGCAGCTTAGGCGGGAGTTATCGCGAGCAGTACTTC
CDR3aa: CASSLGGSYREQYF

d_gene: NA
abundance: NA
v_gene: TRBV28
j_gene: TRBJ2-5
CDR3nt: TGTGCCAGCACTGTAGGTGGTGGAGTCCAGTACCAAGAGACCCAGTACTTC
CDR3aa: CASTVGGGVQYQETQYF

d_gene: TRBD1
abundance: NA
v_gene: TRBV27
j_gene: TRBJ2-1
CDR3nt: TGTGCCAGCAGTTTAGGGACAGGAGCCTACAATGAGCAGTTCTTC
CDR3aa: CASSLGTGAYNEQFF

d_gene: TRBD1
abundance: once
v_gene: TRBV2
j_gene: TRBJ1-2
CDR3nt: TGTGCCAGCGGCGGACAGGGTATAAGCTACACCTTC
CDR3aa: CASGGQGISYTF

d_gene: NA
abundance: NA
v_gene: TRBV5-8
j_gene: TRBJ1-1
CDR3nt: TGTGCCAGCAGCTTGGATGGGGGCGGGAGAAACACTGAAGCTTTCTTT
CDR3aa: CASSLDGGGRNTEAFF

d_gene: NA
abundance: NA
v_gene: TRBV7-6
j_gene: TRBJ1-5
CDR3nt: TGTGCCAGCAGCTCCCGCGGGCGGGATCAGCCCCAGCATTTT
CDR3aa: CASSSRGRDQPQHF

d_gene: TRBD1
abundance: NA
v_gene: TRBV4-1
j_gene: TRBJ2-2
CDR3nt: TGCGCCAGCAGCCCCAGACAGGGAGACACCGGGGAGCTGTTTTTT
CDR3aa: CASSPRQGDTGELFF

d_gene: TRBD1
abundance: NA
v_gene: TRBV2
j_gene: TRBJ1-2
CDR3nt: TGTGCCAGCCGTGGACAGGTCTATGGCTACACCTTC
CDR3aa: CASRGQVYGYTF

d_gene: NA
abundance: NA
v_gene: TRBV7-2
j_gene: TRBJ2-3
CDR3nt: TGTGCCAGCAGCTTAGTGGCAGGGAGCACAGATACGCAGTATTTT
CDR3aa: CASSLVAGSTDTQYF

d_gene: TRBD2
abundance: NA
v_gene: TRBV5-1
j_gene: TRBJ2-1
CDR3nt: TGCGCCAGCAGCTTGGGACTAGCGGGGCTTTCCTACAATGAGCAGTTCTTC
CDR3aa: CASSLGLAGLSYNEQFF

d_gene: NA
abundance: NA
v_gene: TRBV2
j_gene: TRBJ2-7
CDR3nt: TGTGCCAGCGGAGGAGCCTACGAGCAGTACTTC
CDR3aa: CASGGAYEQYF

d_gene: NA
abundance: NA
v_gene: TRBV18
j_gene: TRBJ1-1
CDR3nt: TGTGCCAGCTCACCCGGGAGCGACACTGAAGCTTTCTTT
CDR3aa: CASSPGSDTEAFF

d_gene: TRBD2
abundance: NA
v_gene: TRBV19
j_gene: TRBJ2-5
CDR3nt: TGTGCCAGTAATGACGGGAGGGCCGAGGTGGAGACCCAGTACTTC
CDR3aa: CASNDGRAEVETQYF

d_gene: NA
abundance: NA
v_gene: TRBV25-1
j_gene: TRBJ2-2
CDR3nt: TGTGCCAGCAGTGGGTTTTCGGACACCGGGGAGCTGTTTTTT
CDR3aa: CASSGFSDTGELFF

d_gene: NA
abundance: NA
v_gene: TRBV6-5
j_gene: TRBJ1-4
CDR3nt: TGTGCCAGCAGAACTATCAGGGTTGGTAATGAAAAACTGTTTTTT
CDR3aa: CASRTIRVGNEKLFF

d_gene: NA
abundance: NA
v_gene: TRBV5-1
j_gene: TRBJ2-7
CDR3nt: TGCGCCAGCAGCTTGAGGGCTAGCAAAGACGAGCAGTACTTC
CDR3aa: CASSLRASKDEQYF

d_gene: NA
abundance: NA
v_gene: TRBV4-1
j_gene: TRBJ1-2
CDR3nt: TGCGCCAGCAGCCAAGATCTAGACAGTTGGGGCTATGGCTACACCTTC
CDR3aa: CASSQDLDSWGYGYTF

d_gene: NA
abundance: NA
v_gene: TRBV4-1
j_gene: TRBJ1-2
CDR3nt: TGCGCCAGCAGCCAAGGGGGGGGCTTGGGGAATGGCTACACCTTC
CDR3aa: CASSQGGGLGNGYTF

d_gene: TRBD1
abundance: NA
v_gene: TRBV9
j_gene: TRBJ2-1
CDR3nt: TGTGCCAGCAGCGCAGGGACAGGGGGTTACAATGAGCAGTTCTTC
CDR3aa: CASSAGTGGYNEQFF

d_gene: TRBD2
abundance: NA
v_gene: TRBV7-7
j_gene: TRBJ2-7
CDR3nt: TGTGCTAGCAGCACAAACGGGGGGGCCGAGCAGTACTTC
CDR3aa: CASSTNGGAEQYF

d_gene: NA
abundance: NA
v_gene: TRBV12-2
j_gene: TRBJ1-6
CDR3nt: TGTGCAAGTCGCCTACCAACCGGACAGGGATGTTCACCCCTCCACTTT
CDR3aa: CASRLPTGQGCSPLHF